Presented here are 19 T cell receptor beta chains from one specimen sequenced in a study of shared clonotypes between healthy human individuals. Here immunoSEQ multiplex PCR was the method, and the copy in TCRdb shows in-frame clones only, minus some. Of about 2 million clones in the sample, approximately 94% are singletons; the top ten hold around 1%. It was CD45RO-negative cells, positively selected for CCR7, that made up naive CD8 cells, with terminally differentiated effector memory CD45RA+ cells excluded. The sequenced sample was naive CD8+ T cells sorted from blood. The receptor source for this set is a man younger than 35 in good health.

The CDR3 here is CASSPLGTAGEQYF. DNA of the CDR3: TGTGCCAGCAGTCCACTAGGGACAGCGGGTGAGCAGTACTTC. This rearrangement joins TRBV6-5 to TRBJ2-7, with D possibly being TRBD1 (7 bases). V was pared by 5 bases and J by 7 bases, with 18 bases between. This CDR3 has 14 amino acids. The germline CDR1 and CDR2 sequences are MNHEY and SVGAGI.

The rearrangement links TRBV9 to TRBJ2-2; 7 bases line up with TRBD1. This CDR3 spans 15 amino acids. Germline lookup yields CDR1 SGDLS and CDR2 YYNGEE. J lost 3 bases, V lost 0 bases, and 2 bases had no gene match. For the CDR3, the DNA is TGTGCCAGCAGCGTAGTCGACAGGGACACCGGGGAGCTGTTTTTT. Translation gives CASSVVDRDTGELFF.

The chain carries TRBV4-1 and TRBJ2-7; D uncertain. Germline V lookup: CDR1 MGHRA, CDR2 YSYEKL. The CDR3 is 14 amino acids. With 0 bases removed from V and 3 bases from J, the gap between germline ends came to 9 bases. The CDR3 DNA is TGCGCCAGCAGCCAAGATAGAACAGACTACGAGCAGTACTTC. Translation gives CASSQDRTDYEQYF.

The chain employs TRBV4-1 and TRBJ2-7; D call uncertain. The CDR3 totals 16 residues. Trimming left V 0 bases short and J 6 bases short, with 18 bases between. Germline V gene lookup returns CDR1 MGHRA and CDR2 YSYEKL. This CDR3 reads CASSQDRSSPPSEQYF. The CDR3 coding sequence is TGCGCCAGCAGCCAAGATCGGAGCTCCCCCCCAAGCGAGCAGTACTTC.

CDR3 protein: CASSLSWPQRGQGPNEQFF. The CDR3 region has the DNA TGTGCCAGCAGTTTATCTTGGCCCCAAAGGGGACAGGGGCCGAATGAGCAGTTCTTC. The chain employs TRBV27 and TRBJ2-1; 10 bases are shared with TRBD1. This CDR3 is built from 19 residues. V shed 0 bases, J shed 7 bases, and the junction held 15 bases outside the gene matches. From germline, CDR1 is MNHEY and CDR2 SMNVEV (reference sequence).

This rearrangement joins TRBV7-3 to TRBJ1-1; D is unresolved. Germline assignment: CDR1 SGHTA and CDR2 FQGTGA. The CDR3 extends over 12 amino acids. The V gene lost 5 bases and the J gene lost 0 bases, with 4 bases spanning the gap. As DNA, the CDR3 is TGTGCCAGCAGCGGTATGAACACTGAAGCTTTCTTT. It codes for CASSGMNTEAFF.

V and J are TRBV9 and TRBJ2-1; D may be TRBD1 or TRBD2 (5 bases each). The ends were cut back, 0 bases at V and 3 bases at J, with 10 bases in the middle. This CDR3 is built from 15 residues. The germline V gene has CDR1 SGDLS and CDR2 YYNGEE. CDR3 sequence: CASSVGWGSYNEQFF. The CDR3 nucleotides are TGTGCCAGCAGCGTAGGATGGGGGAGCTACAATGAGCAGTTCTTC.

Regarding this clone: Within the sample, other DNA sequences also encode this same CDR3. This sequence joins TRBV4-1 and TRBJ2-7; no clear D gene. Between the trimmed V and J ends, which lost 4 bases and 1 base, there was a span of 8 bases. Per germline, CDR1 MGHRA and CDR2 YSYEKL. The CDR3 loop spans 13 amino acids. CDR3 DNA: TGCGCCAGCAGCCCAACACCTTCCTACGAGCAGTACTTC. Translating it yields CASSPTPSYEQYF.

The chain couples TRBV10-2 to TRBJ1-2; TRBD1 agrees at 9 bases. V dropped 6 bases and J dropped 8; count of bases not matched to a gene: 13. This CDR3 is 15 amino acids long. CDR1 is WSHSY and CDR2 is SAAADI in the germline V gene. CDR3 DNA: TGCGCCAGCAGCCGGGACAGGGCACCGCCGGGCGGCTACACCTTC. Encoded protein: CASSRDRAPPGGYTF.

This sequence joins TRBV30 and TRBJ2-7, with D possibly matching TRBD2 (5 bases). CDR1 is GTSNPN and CDR2 is SVGIG in the germline V gene (reference sequence). CDR3 size: 14 residues. The V end was cut by 2 bases, the J end by 3 bases, with 14 bases between. CDR3 nucleotide sequence: TGTGCCTGGAGTCCCGCAGCGGAGAGCTACGAGCAGTACTTC. Amino acids: CAWSPAAESYEQYF.

V gene TRBV10-3 combines with J gene TRBJ2-3; D is possibly TRBD1 or TRBD2 (6 bases each). The CDR3 consists of 15 residues. The germline V gene encodes CDR1 ENHRY and CDR2 SYGVKD. The V end was cut by 8 bases, the J end by 3 bases, with 18 bases between. In nucleotides, the CDR3 is TGTGCCATCCACGGCGAGGGGGGAGAAACAGATACGCAGTATTTT. Its protein product is CAIHGEGGETDTQYF.

This sequence joins TRBV9 and TRBJ2-7, with D possibly matching TRBD2 (6 bases). This CDR3 spans 15 amino acids. Between the trimmed V and J ends, which lost 4 bases and 3 bases, there was a span of 17 bases. CDR1 is SGDLS, CDR2 YYNGEE, per germline. The DNA of the CDR3 is TGTGCCAGCAGCCCATCGGGACTCCTTTACTACGAGCAGTACTTC. Encoded protein: CASSPSGLLYYEQYF.

The CDR3 is CAWSVSGGETQYF. For the CDR3, the DNA is TGTGCCTGGAGTGTAAGCGGGGGGGAGACCCAGTACTTC. The rearrangement links TRBV30 to TRBJ2-5; 9 nucleotides align to TRBD2. J was trimmed by 5 bases and V by 0 bases; bases with no gene match: 1. The germline gives CDR1 GTSNPN, CDR2 SVGIG (reference sequence). This CDR3 has 13 amino acids.

This clone showed up just once. The chain employs TRBV2 and TRBJ2-7; tentatively, D is TRBD1 (5 bases). The CDR3 contains 13 residues. Per the germline V gene, CDR1 is SNHLY and CDR2 is FYNNEI. V was clipped by 5 bases and J by 2 bases, with 10 bases between them. CDR3 in amino acids: CASSYRTTYEQYF. The CDR3 nucleotides read TGTGCCAGCAGTTACAGGACCACCTACGAGCAGTACTTC.

The V and J genes are TRBV27 and TRBJ2-1; maybe TRBD1 (7 bases). The CDR3 has 17 amino acids. CDR1 and CDR2 from the germline V gene are MNHEY and SMNVEV (reference sequence). V shed 7 bases and J shed 2 bases, with 21 bases lying between them. The CDR3 is CASTDRAEGLTYNEQFF. For the CDR3, the DNA is TGTGCCAGCACCGACAGGGCGGAGGGACTGACCTACAATGAGCAGTTCTTC.

As for this clone: Other DNA sequences in this sample translate to the same CDR3. The chain employs TRBV28 and TRBJ2-3; the match to TRBD2 covers 13 bases. In germline, CDR1 is MDHEN, CDR2 SYDVKM. CDR3 length: 15 amino acids. The ends lost 5 bases at V and 3 bases at J; junction bases unmatched: 2. In nucleotides, the CDR3 is TGTGCCAGCAGTCCACTAGCGGGGGGGACAGATACGCAGTATTTT. It translates to CASSPLAGGTDTQYF.

The J gene is TRBJ2-7, the V gene TRBV19; D remains ambiguous. Germline CDR1 is LNHDA and CDR2 is SQIVND (reference sequence). The CDR3 totals 14 residues. The ends were cut back, 3 bases at V and 5 bases at J, with 14 bases in the middle. The DNA for the CDR3 is TGTGCCAGTAGTATTGGCTCAGCCCACCACGAGCAGTACTTC. Translation: CASSIGSAHHEQYF.

This rearrangement joins TRBV10-3 to TRBJ2-1; 7 bases align to TRBD2. The CDR3 sequence is 17 residues long. Germline loops: CDR1 ENHRY, CDR2 SYGVKD. The junction had 11 bases not matched to a gene; V was cut back by 2 bases and J by 4 bases. As DNA, the CDR3 is TGTGCCATCAGTGAGCCAACTAGCGATAGGACGTACAATGAGCAGTTCTTC. The encoded protein is CAISEPTSDRTYNEQFF.

The chain combines TRBV9 with TRBJ2-3; tentatively, D is TRBD2 (5 bases). The V end lost 6 bases, the J end lost 2 bases, and 13 bases lay between the germline ends. Germline CDR1 SGDLS, CDR2 YYNGEE. This CDR3 has 14 amino acids. DNA of the CDR3: TGTGCCAGCACGCCCAGCGGATACACAGATACGCAGTATTTT. Amino acid sequence: CASTPSGYTDTQYF.